This T cell receptor beta chain derives from a study of blood T cell repertoires in COVID-19. Study as a whole: Samples representing acute and convalescent COVID-19 were sourced from the United States, Italy and Spain.

V lost 5 bases, J lost 10 bases, and 20 bases lay in between. This CDR3 is 14 amino acids long. Germline V gene lookup returns CDR1 LGHDT and CDR2 YNNKEL (reference sequence). Original analysis: Nucleated cell number was recorded as an estimate derived from reference gene primer amplification. The method was immunoSEQ multiplex PCR; TCRdb's version includes in-frame clones alone and lacks a portion of them. V and J calls and clone size are copied from that table; D and trimming were computed from the DNA. The data show 300,000 to 400,000 clones, more than 70% seen once. Source material: peripheral blood. This chain connects TRBV3-1 (or the pseudogene TRBV3-2) to TRBJ1-1; D ambiguous. The sequence was collected from a woman in her 70s with COVID-19, enrolled during active disease. The CDR3 coding sequence is TGTGCCAGCAGCTCCCGAACAGATCCCTGGGTAGCTTTCTTT. Encoded protein: CASSSRTDPWVAFF.